The 5 T cell receptor beta chains below come from one sample, sequenced in a study of blood T cell repertoires in COVID-19. Sequenced by immunoSEQ multiplex PCR; TCRdb stores in-frame clones only, minus some. The table includes approximately 230,000 clones, more than 70% detected once. The sequenced sample was peripheral blood. These receptor sequences come from a woman between 25 and 40 years old with COVID-19, enrolled during active disease.

The chain combines TRBV19 with TRBJ2-5; 13 nucleotides agree with TRBD2. The V and J ends lost 5 bases and 1 base, in that order; junction bases with no gene match: 4. The CDR3 contains 16 residues. Germline-derived CDR1 and CDR2 are LNHDA and SQIVND (reference sequence). DNA for the CDR3: TGTGCCAGTAGTTTTCGACTAGCGGGGGGCCAAGAGACCCAGTACTTC. Protein sequence: CASSFRLAGGQETQYF.

V usage is TRBV6-5 and J usage is TRBJ1-6; 7 bases agree with TRBD1. CDR3 size: 15 residues. Per the germline V gene, CDR1 is MNHEY and CDR2 is SVGAGI. J gave up 9 bases and V 5 bases, and 10 bases lay outside the gene matches. DNA for the CDR3: TGTGCCAGCAGTACCCGACAGGGCTTGGGTTCACCCCTCCACTTT. It yields the protein CASSTRQGLGSPLHF.

The table lists this clone with a few counts. The chain combines TRBV6-5 with TRBJ2-2; 9 bases align to TRBD2. V shed 0 bases, J shed 10 bases, and the junction held 9 bases outside the gene matches. The CDR3 sequence is 16 residues long. CDR1 MNHEY and CDR2 SVGAGI come from the germline V gene. The CDR3 nucleotides are TGTGCCAGCAGTTACTCCGTAGCGGGGGAGGTGGTGGAGCTGTTTTTT. This encodes CASSYSVAGEVVELFF.

V usage is TRBV23-1 and J usage is TRBJ1-5, with 11 nucleotides matching TRBD1. TRBV23-1 is placed among ORFs of uncertain function. V trimming: 4 bases; J trimming: 0 bases; junction bases outside the gene matches: 5. The CDR3 has 17 amino acids. CDR3 loop: CASSPRDRGDSNQPQHF. As DNA, the CDR3 is TGCGCCAGCAGTCCTAGGGACAGGGGGGATAGCAATCAGCCCCAGCATTTT.

V and J are TRBV28 and TRBJ2-2; 7 bases agree with TRBD1. V lost 2 bases and J lost 6; bases outside the gene matches: 6. This CDR3 is 15 amino acids long. From germline, CDR1 is MDHEN and CDR2 SYDVKM. CDR3 in DNA: TGTGCCAGCAGTTTAACGACAGGGAAGGCCGGGGAGCTGTTTTTT. Translating gives CASSLTTGKAGELFF.